This T cell receptor beta chain was observed in a study of blood T cell repertoires in COVID-19. Study summary: Acute and convalescent COVID-19 specimens originated in the United States, Italy and Spain. The cDNA or gDNA used as material had been derived from T cells, B-cell-depleted T cells, or PBMCs.

In the original analysis: How many nucleated cells were present was estimated from reference gene primer amplification. Clones were sequenced by immunoSEQ multiplex PCR, and TCRdb holds only the in-frame ones, with some missing. V, J and clone size derive from that table, while D and trimming were established from the DNA sequence. The data hold fewer than 200,000 clones, with roughly four fifths observed a single time. J gave up 9 bases and V 4 bases, and 2 bases lay outside the gene matches. This CDR3 has 13 residues. Germline loops: CDR1 MDHEN, CDR2 SYDVKM. The rearrangement links TRBV28 to TRBJ1-6, with 8 positions matching TRBD1. The clonotype originates from a woman over 75 with acute or convalescent COVID-19. The sample was peripheral blood. The CDR3 DNA is TGTGCCAGCAGTTCAGACAGGGGTTCACCCCTCCACTTT. Its translation is CASSSDRGSPLHF.